This TCR beta chain derives from a study of OX40 agonist ivuxolimab in advanced cancers. Libraries were prepared by immunoSEQ multiplex PCR; TCRdb keeps only in-frame clonotypes and omits some of them. The sample records 70,000 to 80,000 clones, approximately 93% being singletons. V gave up 1 base and J gave up 7 bases, with 13 bases separating them. The germline V gene encodes CDR1 SGHDN and CDR2 FVKESK. There are 14 residues in the CDR3. This clone showed up just once. This clonotype was obtained from an adult with an advanced solid tumor such as melanoma, head and neck, liver or kidney cancer. This chain joins TRBV14 and TRBJ1-1; D unclear. Sequencing used CD4+ or CD8+ T cells sorted from blood, obtained in a trial of the OX40 agonist ivuxolimab. CDR3 in DNA: TGTGCCAGCAGCCAAGGTGCGGGGTCCTATGAAGCTTTCTTT. It codes for CASSQGAGSYEAFF. Combining the CDR3 with reference TRBV14 and TRBJ1-1 gives the whole variable domain EAGVTQFPSHSVIEKGQTVTLRCDPISGHDNLYWYRRVMGKEIKFLLHFVKESKQDESGMPNNRFLAERTGGTYSTLKVQPAELEDSGVYFCASSQGAGSYEAFFGQGTRLTVV.